The T cell receptor (beta chain) under discussion was sequenced for a study of Graves' ophthalmopathy and Graves' hyperthyroidism. This clonotype was seen ten or more times. The DNA is left out, because the CDR3 cannot be placed on it with certainty; the CDR3 is given as TCRdb lists it. Per the germline V gene, CDR1 is SQVTM and CDR2 is ANQGSEA. The CDR3 numbers 10 amino acids, ends counted. Beta-chain TCR CDR3 regions were amplified from RNA transcripts. Amplification began with first-round RT-PCR using HTBI primers, then second-round multiplex PCR was performed. TCRdb passed the multiplex PCR reads through MiXCR, listing each CDR3 protein once. The sample consists of 350,000 to 450,000 distinct CDR3 sequences, under 25% of them appearing once.

The source is a woman aged 18-35 years with stable Graves' hyperthyroidism. Input material: peripheral blood. The V call is TRBV29-1, the J call TRBJ1-2. This chain's CDR3 is CSVGLGTIHF.